Described below is a single TCR beta chain sequence and its context. As yet, its antigen is unknown. Every CD8+ subset sample held 300,000 flow-sorted cells, done in triplicate. The sample belongs to a study of CXCR3-negative and CXCR3-positive naive CD8 T cells. Turning to the study itself: Around 140 million TRB reads were obtained overall (about 1.5 +/- 0.3 million per library).

The CDR3 totals 14 residues. Germline lookup yields CDR1 MNHEY and CDR2 SVGEGT. Researchers prepared the TRB cDNA libraries using 5' RACE with UMI labels. From its re-call of the 5' RACE reads, TCRdb lists each CDR3 protein once, without DNA. Here the sample table reports 150,000 to 180,000 distinct CDR3 sequences. Findings and caveats of the study: TRB CDR3 hydrophobicity was greater in CXCR3-positive naive cells than in CXCR3-negative naive cells. Both naive subsets showed comparably high diversity, and memory CD8+ cells showed much lower diversity.

The genes are TRBV6-2 or TRBV6-3 and TRBJ1-1. This TCR came from a human donor in good health. Some clones in this sample may be carry-over from other donors' samples. The source material was naive CXCR3+ CD8+ T cells from blood. Described subset: CD45RO-CCR7+CD27+CD95- naive CD8+ T cells expressing CXCR3 (TNR3+). CDR3 loop: CASSYNQGMTEAFF.